This T cell receptor beta chain was found in a study of monozygotic twins with inflammatory bowel disease. TCRdb reprocessed the 5' RACE reads and reports one entry per CDR3 protein, with no DNA. The table for this sample gives roughly 330,000 distinct CDR3 sequences. Germline V CDR1 and CDR2: SGHRS, YFSETQ. CDR3 length: 17 residues. The sample was blood. The receptor was isolated from a human donor with ulcerative colitis or Crohn's disease, or a healthy co-twin of an affected twin (not recorded which). The V call is TRBV5-1, the J call TRBJ2-6; the TRBD1 assignment by TCRdb is unverifiable without DNA. This CDR3 reads CASSLGRDSSGANVLTF.